Each of the 23 T cell receptor beta chains below was sequenced from the same sample in a study of blood T cell repertoires in COVID-19. TCRdb's table, derived via immunoSEQ multiplex PCR, lists solely in-frame clones and lacks some. The sample has some 260,000 clones, approximately 80% seen once. Sequencing was done on a sample of peripheral blood. These receptors originate from a woman between 40 and 50 years old with active or convalescent COVID-19.

The V gene is TRBV3-1 (or the pseudogene TRBV3-2), the J gene TRBJ2-2, with 7 bases aligning to TRBD1. V was clipped by 8 bases and J by 4 bases; unmatched bases: 22. Per the germline V gene, CDR1 is LGHDT and CDR2 is YNNKEL (reference sequence). This CDR3 is 19 amino acids long. The CDR3 is CASATPPRDSRKITGELFF. The CDR3 DNA sequence: TGTGCCAGCGCAACCCCACCACGGGACAGCCGAAAAATCACCGGGGAGCTGTTTTTT.

This clone was recorded once. Other DNA sequences in this specimen translate into the identical CDR3. The chain has TRBV27 and TRBJ1-2; D gene unclear. The CDR3 is 13 residues long. The germline CDR1 and CDR2 sequences are MNHEY and SMNVEV (reference sequence). V was cut by 3 bases and J by 3 bases, with 8 bases left in between. The CDR3 DNA reads as TGTGCCAGCAGTTTGGTCGGAGACTATGGCTACACCTTC. It is translated as CASSLVGDYGYTF.

This rearrangement joins TRBV5-1 to TRBJ2-3; 8 nucleotides match TRBD2. Unmatched junction bases numbered 11, after V lost 0 bases and J lost 5 bases. Germline lookup yields CDR1 SGHRS and CDR2 YFSETQ. The CDR3 contains 17 residues. CDR3 in DNA: TGCGCCAGCAGCTTGGTTATCGGCGGGGGGCGGGTAGATACGCAGTATTTT. This gives the protein CASSLVIGGGRVDTQYF.

This clone was found a few times. The chain couples TRBV28 to TRBJ1-6; D may be TRBD1 (6 bases). The CDR3 runs 15 residues. The germline CDR1 and CDR2 sequences are MDHEN and SYDVKM. V lost 6 bases and J lost 0, with 9 bases in between. The CDR3 reads CASSRRGSYNSPLHF. The DNA for the CDR3 is TGTGCCAGCAGCCGCAGGGGCTCCTATAATTCACCCCTCCACTTT.

Concerning this clone: The same CDR3 can be traced to other DNA sequences in this sample. The chain joins TRBV19 to TRBJ1-1; no clear D. The ends were cut back, 2 bases at V and 6 bases at J, with 4 bases in the middle. CDR3 length: 11 residues. The germline CDR1 and CDR2 sequences are LNHDA and SQIVND (reference sequence). CDR3 in DNA: TGTGCCAGTAGTATATTCGCTGAAGCTTTCTTT. Amino acid sequence: CASSIFAEAFF.

This clone has a handful of counts. V gene TRBV5-1 combines with J gene TRBJ1-5, with a tentative D call TRBD1 (6 bases). This CDR3 has 15 residues. The germline V and J ends were trimmed by 0 bases and 7 bases, with 14 bases remaining between them. Looked up from germline, CDR1 is SGHRS and CDR2 is YFSETQ. This CDR3 reads CASSLDGGADQPQHF. CDR3 nucleotide sequence: TGCGCCAGCAGCTTGGATGGGGGCGCAGACCAGCCCCAGCATTTT.

The chain joins TRBV30 to TRBJ2-2; 9 nucleotides line up with TRBD1. Germline CDR1 and CDR2: GTSNPN and SVGIG (reference sequence). The trim removed 0 bases at V and 5 bases at J, leaving 4 bases unmatched. The CDR3 spans 15 residues. In nucleotides, the CDR3 is TGTGCCTGGAGTGTTCTACAGGGGGCGACCGGGGAGCTGTTTTTT. As protein: CAWSVLQGATGELFF.

This chain connects TRBV2 to TRBJ1-6, with unresolved D. The germline gives CDR1 SNHLY, CDR2 FYNNEI. The germline V and J ends were trimmed by 6 bases and 8 bases, with 17 bases remaining between them. This CDR3 has 15 amino acids. The CDR3 DNA reads TGTGCCAGCAGCGACCTAGGGAGCGGTTATTCACCCCTCCACTTT. Encoded protein: CASSDLGSGYSPLHF.

This rearrangement joins TRBV18 to TRBJ1-5; the D is unclear. The CDR3 is 13 amino acids. The germline V gene has CDR1 KGHSH and CDR2 LQKENI. V lost 5 bases to trimming and J lost 4 bases, with 9 bases between them. CDR3 in DNA: TGTGCCAGCTCAAACAGACGTAATCAGCCCCAGCATTTT. It specifies CASSNRRNQPQHF.

This clone was observed once. The V and J genes are TRBV28 and TRBJ1-5; D is undetermined. Per germline, CDR1 MDHEN and CDR2 SYDVKM. This CDR3 comprises 15 residues. Trimming removed 2 bases from V and 6 bases from J, with 14 bases in between. The CDR3 DNA sequence: TGTGCCAGCAGTTTAGAGTACCGGGTGGGTCAGCCCCAGCATTTT. Amino acids: CASSLEYRVGQPQHF.

This chain links TRBV29-1 with TRBJ2-5, with D possibly TRBD1 on 5 matching bases. The germline gives CDR1 SQVTM, CDR2 ANQGSEA. This CDR3 region has 12 residues. V was shortened by 5 bases and J by 5 bases, with 12 bases between the two germline ends. The CDR3 sequence is CSVRRARETQYF. DNA for the CDR3: TGCAGCGTTCGCAGGGCCAGGGAGACCCAGTACTTC.

This clone was recorded once. CDR3 amino acids: CASSDPGQGHYEQYF. In nucleotides, the CDR3 is TGTGCCAGCAGTGACCCGGGACAGGGACATTACGAGCAGTACTTC. The chain is built from TRBV6-1 and TRBJ2-7; 9 bases match TRBD1. The CDR3 loop spans 15 amino acids. Per the germline V gene, CDR1 is MNHNS and CDR2 is SASEGT. Germline trimming cut 3 bases from V and 4 bases from J; bases unmatched to any gene: 7.

The V call is TRBV28, the J call TRBJ1-4; TRBD1 aligns across 7 bases. V shed 3 bases and J 6 bases; nucleotides not matched to a gene: 4. The CDR3 consists of 14 residues. The germline CDR1 and CDR2 sequences are MDHEN and SYDVKM. This chain's CDR3 is CASSLAGGYEKLFF. The CDR3 coding sequence is TGTGCCAGCAGTTTGGCAGGGGGATATGAAAAACTGTTTTTT.

The V gene is TRBV30, the J gene TRBJ1-1; the D gene is possibly TRBD1 (5 bases). CDR1 and CDR2 (germline): GTSNPN, SVGIG (reference sequence). Trimming took off 5 bases at V and 3 bases at J, with 16 bases between the two ends. The CDR3 has 14 residues. This chain's CDR3 is CAWQGFGRDTEAFF. CDR3 DNA: TGTGCCTGGCAGGGATTTGGGCGTGACACTGAAGCTTTCTTT.

The chain carries TRBV18 and TRBJ1-6; TRBD1 is a possible D gene (6 bases). Trimming removed 3 bases at V and 0 bases at J, with 15 bases between. This CDR3 is built from 18 residues. CDR1 and CDR2 from the germline V gene are KGHSH and LQKENI. The CDR3 DNA reads TGTGCCAGCTCACCCAACAGGGCCTCGAGCTCCTATAATTCACCCCTCCACTTT. It encodes CASSPNRASSSYNSPLHF.

The chain employs TRBV5-5 and TRBJ1-5; TRBD1 is a possible D gene (5 bases). The germline gives CDR1 SGHKS, CDR2 YYEKEE (reference sequence). The CDR3 loop spans 15 amino acids. Trimming took off 0 bases at V and 1 base at J, with 8 bases between the two ends. The CDR3 loop is CASSLEGMSNQPQHF. The CDR3 DNA sequence: TGTGCCAGCAGCTTGGAGGGGATGAGCAATCAGCCCCAGCATTTT.

The chain is built from TRBV7-2 and TRBJ2-3, with D possibly TRBD2 on 5 matching bases. The V and J ends lost 3 bases and 5 bases respectively, with 9 bases between them. The germline V gene encodes CDR1 SGHTA and CDR2 FQGNSA. This CDR3 spans 13 amino acids. CDR3 residues: CASSFGRGDTQYF. CDR3 nucleotide sequence: TGTGCCAGCAGCTTCGGTCGGGGAGATACGCAGTATTTT.

This clone appeared a few times. The chain has TRBV6-6 and TRBJ1-2; no clear D. The V end lost 5 bases, the J end lost 1 base, and 8 bases lay between the germline ends. Germline CDR1 MNHNY, CDR2 SVGAGI (reference sequence). The CDR3 runs 13 residues. This CDR3 is CASSPGVNYGYTF. The CDR3 bases are TGTGCCAGCAGTCCGGGAGTTAACTATGGCTACACCTTC.

J is TRBJ2-1 and V is TRBV27; tentative D call: TRBD1 (6 bases). The germline V gene has CDR1 MNHEY and CDR2 SMNVEV (reference sequence). The V gene lost 4 bases and the J gene lost 6 bases, with 16 bases spanning the gap. The CDR3 loop spans 15 amino acids. CDR3 region: CASSSQGTGGNEQFF. The CDR3 nucleotides are TGTGCCAGCAGTTCACAGGGTACCGGAGGCAATGAGCAGTTCTTC.

The chain has TRBV28 and TRBJ1-6; TRBD1 aligns across 7 bases. This CDR3 has 14 amino acids. CDR1 is MDHEN, CDR2 SYDVKM, per germline. V shed 8 bases and J 3 bases; nucleotides not matched to a gene: 4. CDR3 loop: CASSDRSYNSPLHF. The CDR3 DNA reads as TGTGCCAGCTCGGACAGGAGCTATAATTCACCCCTCCACTTT.

The chain employs TRBV7-6 and TRBJ1-5; D call uncertain. This CDR3 contains 15 residues. The germline CDR1 and CDR2 sequences are SGHVS and FNYEAQ. V was pared by 1 base and J by 3 bases, with 10 bases between. The CDR3 loop is CASSLGGENNQPQHF. The CDR3 nucleotides read TGTGCCAGCAGCTTAGGGGGAGAGAACAATCAGCCCCAGCATTTT.

The rearrangement uses TRBV7-9 and TRBJ2-1, with 7 bases that match TRBD1. Losses at the gene ends were 5 bases for V and 9 bases for J; bases not matched to a gene: 7. CDR3 length: 13 residues. CDR1 SEHNR and CDR2 FQNEAQ come from the germline V gene (reference sequence). In nucleotides, the CDR3 is TGTGCCAGCAGCATCACACAGGGGAGTGAGCAGTTCTTC. This translates into CASSITQGSEQFF.

The rearrangement joins TRBV30 to TRBJ2-5, with 7 bases lining up with TRBD1. V trimming: 0 bases; J trimming: 3 bases; junction bases outside the gene matches: 10. Germline-derived CDR1 and CDR2 are GTSNPN and SVGIG (reference sequence). This CDR3 is 16 amino acids long. The CDR3 loop reads CAWSVPVTGKKETQYF. CDR3 in DNA: TGTGCCTGGAGTGTACCTGTGACAGGGAAAAAAGAGACCCAGTACTTC.